This T cell receptor (beta chain) was retrieved from a study of T cells in localized non-small cell lung cancer. Study-level points and caveats: Longer survival (overall) was linked to higher T cell density in blood. Paired adjacent lung recovered a median about 61 of the top 100 tumor clones. Uninvolved neighboring lung showed the greatest T cell clonality, exceeding tumor. Sequencing was restricted to one tumor region; therefore, heterogeneity remains possible.

Comment on this clone: The antigen is not known.

The assay was immunoSEQ multiplex PCR, and TCRdb's table has in-frame clones only and misses some. The repertoire consists of fewer than 40,000 clones, with roughly nine tenths occurring once and the leading ten covering around 2.9%. The CDR3 is 15 residues long. Per the germline V gene, CDR1 is KGHSH and CDR2 is LQKENI. The ends lost 10 bases at V and 2 bases at J; junction bases unmatched: 8. The specimen was peripheral blood, collected before any cancer treatment. The rearrangement uses TRBV18 and TRBJ2-1; 10 bases fit TRBD2. The clonotype originates from a female donor over 55 with stage I lung adenocarcinoma. CDR3 residues: CANQKREGAYNEQFF. The DNA of the CDR3 is TGTGCCAACCAAAAGCGGGAGGGGGCCTACAATGAGCAGTTCTTC.